This T cell receptor beta chain was retrieved from a study of coeliac disease (dated by TCRdb to the early 2020s). In terms of the full investigation: Because high-resolution HLA typing was not available, biased TRBV7-2 usage was queried as a proof of principle. Next-generation sequencing of rearranged TRB and TRG CDR3 regions was used on small intestinal lymphocyte fractions taken from coeliac and non-coeliac patients. The goal was to describe the TR repertoires of small intestinal T cells in active coeliac disease, in refractory type I coeliac disease, and in coeliac disease treated with a gluten-free diet. The full study included around 30 patients: around 22 with serologically confirmed coeliac disease and 8 controls with non-small intestinal disorders. TRB sequencing worked for samples from roughly 29 subjects, and these included 24 paired bulk unsorted intraepithelial and lamina propria cell samples. What the study reported, not specific to this receptor: Separating intraepithelial cells from lamina propria cells did not give high-purity fractions, so cross-contamination between the two compartments may have occurred. Published gliadin-specific TRB sequences were found in about 55% of the 18 coeliac lamina propria samples but in only 1 of 6 controls. TRB repertoires were found to be largely private, with most amino acid sequences unique to one sample, and no significant difference in V-gene usage was found between disease groups. The authors judged the approach to be unsuitable for unbiased detection of gliadin-specific T cells, because gliadin-specific T cells are scarce and rarely shared between patients. TRB and TRG repertoires of active coeliac intraepithelial and lamina propria samples showed lower clonality than controls, suggesting recruitment of diverse T cells.

In the case of this clone: What antigen it recognizes has not been identified. Within one base of it there is no much larger clone, and no base qualities were kept.

The method behind the library was the immunoSEQ multiplex PCR assay. In a multiplexed PCR, the TR loci were amplified; reverse primers were designed against J gene segments, whereas forward primers were designed against V gene segments. The Illumina HiSeq System was used to sequence the amplified CDR3 regions. On the study's bioinformatics: Closely related reads were merged with a nearest-neighbour algorithm so that PCR and sequencing errors were removed and data were collapsed into unique sequences. Repertoires were summarised by clonality and by T cell density, defined as TR molecules per amount of genomic DNA input. CDR3 amino acid sequences present in at least 80% of unsorted samples were defined as public TRs, and these public TRs were then tested for differential abundance between coeliac and control samples. Every lamina propria sample was searched for matches to a list of 200 to 250 published gliadin-specific TRB sequences. Differences in clonality and density between disease groups were tested by Kruskal-Wallis tests, followed by Dunn post-tests. TCRdb retrieved this table from immuneACCESS and kept in-frame rearrangements only. Not all clones are present; in checked studies, unresolved V genes account for under half, and no reason is known for the remainder. The V and J calls and the clone size are those of that table, but D and trimming were determined from the DNA. The sample records 4,000 to 4,500 clones, 60% to 75% of which are singletons. The ten largest clones capture 20% to 30% of the sample.

Aliquots of 450,000 to 500,000 cells were frozen in DMSO/FBS in liquid nitrogen, and a single aliquot per fraction was used for sequencing. Endoscopy and small intestinal biopsy were performed in all 30 or so patients in the study. Once intraepithelial cells had been isolated, the leftover biopsy tissue was digested with collagenase to release lamina propria cells. The Qiagen DNeasy blood extraction kit was used to extract genomic DNA from the frozen unsorted cell fractions. Inclusive of the bounding cysteine and phenylalanine, the CDR3 is 14 residues long. Just CDR3 DNA is preserved here, 42 bases in frame from base 1. The germline V gene encodes CDR1 MDHEN and CDR2 SYDVKM. Ends trimmed: V by 6 bases, J by 4 bases; bases unmatched to a gene: 4.

The rearrangement joined TRBV28 to TRBJ1-5; the central 9 bases match TRBD1. The receptor was derived from a woman aged 25-40 years without celiac disease. The source material was lymphocytes from the gut lamina propria. Per the publication, the cell subset or site label means: lamina propria cell (LPC) fraction of small intestinal biopsy. The CDR3 protein is CASRGTGPNQPQHF. The DNA is as follows: TGTGCCAGCAGGGGGACAGGGCCTAATCAGCCCCAGCATTTT.